The 6 T cell receptor beta chains presented below share a single source sample, sequenced in a study of T cell responses to AZD1222 COVID-19 vaccine. Measured with immunoSEQ multiplex PCR; TCRdb has only the in-frame clones, and not every one. This table has about 160,000 clones, around 93% appearing once. Source: peripheral blood, taken on day 0 of AZD1222 vaccination. The origin of the receptors is an adult in good health.

The chain has TRBV10-2 and TRBJ1-2; D is ambiguous. Trimming took off 1 base at V and 4 bases at J, with 4 bases between the two ends. The V gene's germline CDR1 is WSHSY and CDR2 SAAADI. This CDR3 is built from 12 residues. The CDR3 DNA follows: TGCGCCAGCAGTGAGTTCCGCTATGGCTACACCTTC. It translates to CASSEFRYGYTF.

V usage is TRBV25-1 and J usage is TRBJ2-1; 10 bases are a match to TRBD2. There are 16 residues in the CDR3. V lost 4 bases and J lost 8; bases outside the gene matches: 11. CDR1 and CDR2 from the germline V gene are MGHDK and SYGVNS. CDR3 in DNA: TGTGCCAGCAGTGGAATAGCGGGAGGAAGGTGGGATGAGCAGTTCTTC. It is translated as CASSGIAGGRWDEQFF.

V and J are TRBV30 and TRBJ1-3, with D possibly being TRBD1 (5 bases). Germline lookup yields CDR1 GTSNPN and CDR2 SVGIG (reference sequence). Trimming stripped 4 bases from V and 9 bases from J, with 10 bases between. The CDR3 runs 11 residues. The CDR3 DNA sequence: TGTGCCTGGACCGCAGGGAGCACCATATATTTT. Residues: CAWTAGSTIYF.

This clone came up a few times. The chain combines TRBV19 with TRBJ1-4; D unresolved. CDR1 and CDR2 from the germline V gene are LNHDA and SQIVND (reference sequence). Trimming removed 5 bases from V and 2 bases from J, with 15 bases in between. The CDR3 has 16 residues. The CDR3 DNA sequence: TGTGCCAGTAGTGGCACACGGTCTGGGACTAATGAAAAACTGTTTTTT. This encodes CASSGTRSGTNEKLFF.

The J gene is TRBJ2-1, the V gene TRBV10-3; 8 bases agree with TRBD1. Germline loops: CDR1 ENHRY, CDR2 SYGVKD. V was clipped by 3 bases and J by 6 bases; unmatched bases: 7. This CDR3 region has 15 residues. CDR3 sequence reads: CAISDRDRITNEQFF. In nucleotides, the CDR3 is TGTGCCATCAGTGACCGGGACAGGATAACCAATGAGCAGTTCTTC.

V gene TRBV7-9 combines with J gene TRBJ1-5; no clear D gene. The CDR3 has 15 residues. The germline V and J ends were trimmed by 5 bases and 2 bases, with 13 bases remaining between them. Germline V CDR1 and CDR2: SEHNR, FQNEAQ (reference sequence). The CDR3 loop is CASSRDGGGNQPQHF. For the CDR3, the DNA is TGTGCCAGCAGCCGAGACGGCGGGGGCAATCAGCCCCAGCATTTT.